The source of this T cell receptor (beta chain) is a study of cytomegalovirus exposure and HLA in healthy donors. Study-wide results and caveats: The listing of 160 or so TCR beta chains classed them as cytomegalovirus-associated.

The table lists this clone with a few counts. Its antigen is undetermined. Donors sampled were nominally healthy, though unrecorded immune exposures were likely. The PCR made use of 60 Vbeta and 13 Jbeta primers. Method: immunoSEQ multiplex PCR; TCRdb's copy keeps in-frame clones and lacks some. Here the sample spans 95,000 to 100,000 clones, roughly four fifths being singletons. CDR1 and CDR2 from the germline V gene are LNHNV and YYDKDF (reference sequence). V shed 1 base, J shed 5 bases, and the junction held 11 bases outside the gene matches. The CDR3 has 16 residues. The clonotype was recovered from a female donor in good health and CMV-seronegative. The sequenced sample consisted of PBMCs. The chain combines TRBV15 with TRBJ2-7; TRBD2 matches at 7 bases. CDR3 nucleotide sequence: TGTGCCACCAGCAGAGGGGGAGGGGTCCTCTCTGACGAGCAGTACTTC. This gives the protein CATSRGGGVLSDEQYF.